This entry lists 15 T cell receptor beta chains sequenced from one sample in a study of human T cells and chemical hapten exposure. Time point given: patch test 2, 6 weeks after DPC sensitization. Treatment here: therapeutic diphenylcyclopropenone sensitization with weekly scalp DPC. Each CDR3 protein is one row after TCRdb ran MiXCR on the RACE reads. The table shows about 40,000 distinct CDR3 sequences, with 3% to 3.5% occurring only once. The sequencing here drew on whole blood, taken in connection with sensitization to the hapten diphenylcyclopropenone (DPC). These receptor sequences come from a man aged 40-55 years with alopecia areata. Some clones in this sample may be carry-over from other donors' samples.

This clonotype showed up many times. The J gene is TRBJ1-1, the V gene TRBV13, with D possibly being TRBD1 (6 bases). Germline CDR1 is PRHDT and CDR2 is FYEKMQ (reference sequence). The CDR3 loop spans 15 amino acids. V lost 11 bases and J 0 bases, leaving 19 bases between the germline ends. CDR3 amino acids: CASSQGRIMNTEAFF. The DNA of the CDR3 is TGTGCCTCCTCACAGGGAAGAATCATGAACACTGAAGCTTTCTTT.

Many counts were recorded for this clonotype. The rearrangement uses TRBV7-9 and TRBJ2-1, with 8 bases lining up with TRBD1. This CDR3 spans 13 amino acids. Germline CDR1 and CDR2: SEHNR and FQNEAQ (reference sequence). With V trimmed by 4 bases and J by 8 bases, 4 bases remained unmatched. CDR3 loop: CASSYDRGHEQFF. The CDR3 nucleotides are TGTGCCAGCAGCTATGACAGGGGCCATGAGCAGTTCTTC.

The rearrangement uses TRBV20-1 and TRBJ1-5, with 8 bases that match TRBD1. The germline V gene encodes CDR1 DFQATT and CDR2 SNEGSKA (reference sequence). This CDR3 has 14 residues. V was pared by 6 bases and J by 4 bases, with 8 bases of the junction left unmatched. CDR3 nucleotide sequence: TGCAGTGCCAATGGGGACAGGCCGAATCAGCCCCAGCATTTT. Amino acid sequence: CSANGDRPNQPQHF.

Ten or more counts support this clonotype. CDR3 amino acids: CASSLVGQETQYF. DNA of the CDR3: TGTGCCAGCAGCTTGGTCGGACAAGAGACCCAGTACTTC. The chain is built from TRBV7-9 and TRBJ2-5; D gene uncertain. This CDR3 has 13 residues. V lost 3 bases and J lost 2, with 7 bases in between. CDR1 is SEHNR, CDR2 FQNEAQ, per germline (reference sequence).

This clonotype was seen many times. V and J are TRBV5-4 and TRBJ2-1; 10 nucleotides match TRBD2. Germline values: CDR1 SGHNT, CDR2 YYREEE (reference sequence). The CDR3 consists of 15 residues. With 2 bases clipped from V and 8 bases from J, the junction kept 7 bases outside the gene matches. The CDR3: CASSFGLAGVYEQFF. CDR3 in DNA: TGTGCCAGCAGCTTTGGGCTAGCGGGAGTATATGAGCAGTTCTTC.

This clonotype came up many times. The rearrangement links TRBV7-3 to TRBJ2-1; 14 nucleotides line up with TRBD2. The J segment lost 9 bases and the V segment lost 1 base, leaving 5 bases of the junction unmatched. The length of the CDR3 is 16 residues. The V gene's germline CDR1 is SGHTA and CDR2 FQGTGA. The CDR3 region is CASSLRGTSGSSEQFF. The CDR3 nucleotides are TGTGCCAGCAGCTTAAGAGGGACTAGCGGGAGCTCTGAGCAGTTCTTC.

At least ten counts were recorded for this clonotype. The chain joins TRBV24-1 to TRBJ2-1; TRBD2 matches at 8 bases. This CDR3 contains 16 residues. The V gene's germline CDR1 is KGHDR and CDR2 SFDVKD. Trimming cost V 3 bases and J 7 bases; bases outside gene matches: 10. The CDR3 loop reads CATSDVTSGRRNEQFF. The CDR3 region has the DNA TGTGCCACCAGTGATGTTACTAGCGGACGGAGGAATGAGCAGTTCTTC.

This clonotype appeared many times. This chain links TRBV6-1 with TRBJ1-3; D possibly corresponds to TRBD1 (6 bases). The germline V gene has CDR1 MNHNS and CDR2 SASEGT. CDR3 length equals 15 residues. Trimming stripped 6 bases from V and 4 bases from J, with 16 bases between. The CDR3 nucleotides read TGTGCCAGCAGAAGGGCCTCGACAGGAGGAAACACCATATATTTT. As protein: CASRRASTGGNTIYF.

This clonotype was counted only a few times. This chain connects TRBV6-1 to TRBJ1-5; tentative D call: TRBD1 (5 bases). The ends were cut back, 7 bases at V and 0 bases at J, with 19 bases in the middle. The CDR3 loop spans 17 amino acids. Per the germline V gene, CDR1 is MNHNS and CDR2 is SASEGT. Written as DNA, the CDR3 is TGTGCCAGCACTCCGGGACGGACCCCCCTTAGCAATCAGCCCCAGCATTTT. This translates into CASTPGRTPLSNQPQHF.

This clonotype has ten or more counts. The chain joins TRBV7-2 to TRBJ1-5; D remains ambiguous. The CDR3 is made up of 14 amino acids. The V end lost 10 bases, the J end lost 0 bases, and 13 bases lay between the germline ends. The germline gives CDR1 SGHTA, CDR2 FQGNSA. The CDR3 spells CAIARGYSNQPQHF. CDR3 DNA: TGTGCCATCGCGCGGGGTTATAGCAATCAGCCCCAGCATTTT.

This clonotype was recorded at least ten times. V and J are TRBV2 and TRBJ2-7, with D tentatively TRBD2 (5 bases). The CDR3 contains 15 residues. The germline V gene has CDR1 SNHLY and CDR2 FYNNEI. Between the trimmed V and J ends, which lost 4 bases and 4 bases, there was a span of 17 bases. In nucleotides, the CDR3 is TGTGCCAGCAGTGTAACCCCCAGGAGAGGGTACGAGCAGTACTTC. Its translation: CASSVTPRRGYEQYF.

This clonotype was counted ten times or more. The chain recombines TRBV20-1 with TRBJ2-4; D may be TRBD1 or TRBD2 (5 bases each). V shed 6 bases and J shed 8 bases, with 14 bases lying between them. The CDR3 runs to 12 residues. CDR1 and CDR2 (germline): DFQATT, SNEGSKA (reference sequence). CDR3: CSARDGPDIQYF. CDR3 bases: TGCAGTGCCAGGGACGGCCCGGACATTCAGTACTTC.

The table lists this clonotype with many counts. The gene calls are TRBV27 and TRBJ2-7, with TRBD1 matching over 7 bases. Germline CDR1 MNHEY, CDR2 SMNVEV (reference sequence). The CDR3 is 15 amino acids. After removal of 5 bases from V and 2 bases from J, the junction contained 9 bases not matched to a gene. CDR3 loop: CASSLYGDSTYEQYF. The CDR3 nucleotides are TGTGCCAGCAGTCTTTATGGGGACAGTACCTACGAGCAGTACTTC.

This clonotype came up many times. The chain is built from TRBV12-3 or TRBV12-4 and TRBJ1-2, with TRBD1 matching 8 bases. The CDR3 sequence is 14 residues long. With V trimmed by 5 bases and J by 7 bases, 9 bases remained unmatched. The CDR3 loop reads CASSRGQGAGGYTF. The CDR3 DNA reads as TGTGCCAGCAGTAGAGGACAGGGTGCGGGTGGCTACACCTTC.

This clonotype was detected many times. The chain combines TRBV27 with TRBJ2-2; the match to TRBD2 covers 8 bases. Germline V gene lookup returns CDR1 MNHEY and CDR2 SMNVEV (reference sequence). This CDR3 spans 16 amino acids. With V trimmed by 6 bases and J by 4 bases, 10 bases remained unmatched. Here the CDR3 DNA reads TGTGCCAGCAGCTCTCAGGCGGGAGGTCTCACCGGGGAGCTGTTTTTT. Translated: CASSSQAGGLTGELFF.